The rows below give T cell receptor beta chains drawn from one sample of a study of blood T cell repertoires in COVID-19. Sequencing was performed with immunoSEQ multiplex PCR; in TCRdb, only in-frame clones are kept and a portion is missing. Seen here are over 110,000 clones, around 89% observed once, and the top ten hold roughly 28%. Material for sequencing was peripheral blood. All receptors come from a human donor in a cohort sampled during active COVID-19. Both conserved end residues are part of each CDR3. Each record gives: CDR3 length, J gene, V gene, clone size, D gene, CDR3 DNA, CDR3 protein. D genes are given only for firm matches. Expanded clones get a size class; other rows say once, few or many, or leave the size out.

CDR3 length: 16; J gene: TRBJ2-1; V gene: TRBV5-1; clone size: NA; D gene: TRBD2; CDR3 DNA: TGCGCCAGCAGCGGGGGACTAGAAGAGTCCTACAATGAGCAGTTCTTC; CDR3 protein: CASSGGLEESYNEQFF
CDR3 length: 16; J gene: TRBJ2-5; V gene: TRBV9; clone size: once; D gene: TRBD2; CDR3 DNA: TGTGCCAGCAGTCTTACTAGCGGGGGGGCCAGAGAGACCCAGTACTTC; CDR3 protein: CASSLTSGGARETQYF
CDR3 length: 15; J gene: TRBJ2-7; V gene: TRBV7-3; clone size: NA; D gene: NA; CDR3 DNA: TGTGCCAGCAGCTTGTCTCCCGGAGCCTTATACGAGCAGTACTTC; CDR3 protein: CASSLSPGALYEQYF
CDR3 length: 14; J gene: TRBJ2-1; V gene: TRBV4-3; clone size: NA; D gene: NA; CDR3 DNA: TGCGCCAGCAGCCAACGGTCTCGATACAATGAGCAGTTCTTC; CDR3 protein: CASSQRSRYNEQFF
CDR3 length: 15; J gene: TRBJ1-4; V gene: TRBV5-1; clone size: NA; D gene: NA; CDR3 DNA: TGCGCCAGCAGCCCGACGACAGCAACTAATGAAAAACTGTTTTTT; CDR3 protein: CASSPTTATNEKLFF
CDR3 length: 13; J gene: TRBJ1-1; V gene: TRBV27; clone size: few; D gene: NA; CDR3 DNA: TGTGCCAGCAGTTTGAGGGAGAACACTGAAGCTTTCTTT; CDR3 protein: CASSLRENTEAFF
CDR3 length: 13; J gene: TRBJ1-1; V gene: TRBV27; clone size: NA; D gene: NA; CDR3 DNA: TGTGCCAGCAGTTTATCTCTTAACACTGAAGCTTTCTTT; CDR3 protein: CASSLSLNTEAFF
CDR3 length: 14; J gene: TRBJ2-5; V gene: TRBV7-3; clone size: NA; D gene: NA; CDR3 DNA: TGTGCCAGCAGCTTAGGGGGGGCCGGAGAGACCCAGTACTTC; CDR3 protein: CASSLGGAGETQYF
CDR3 length: 17; J gene: TRBJ2-3; V gene: TRBV9; clone size: once; D gene: NA; CDR3 DNA: TGTGCCAGCAGCGTAGAGCCGGGAGGGGGCGGGACAGATACGCAGTATTTT; CDR3 protein: CASSVEPGGGGTDTQYF
CDR3 length: 14; J gene: TRBJ2-7; V gene: TRBV7-9; clone size: NA; D gene: TRBD2; CDR3 DNA: TGTGCCAGCAGCGCCTGGGGAGGGGACTACGAGCAGTACTTC; CDR3 protein: CASSAWGGDYEQYF
CDR3 length: 15; J gene: TRBJ2-3; V gene: TRBV7-9; clone size: NA; D gene: TRBD1; CDR3 DNA: TGTGCCAGCAGCCTACAGGGGACCGGCACAGATACGCAGTATTTT; CDR3 protein: CASSLQGTGTDTQYF
CDR3 length: 14; J gene: TRBJ2-7; V gene: TRBV5-6; clone size: few; D gene: TRBD1; CDR3 DNA: TGTGCCAGCAGTTCGACGACAGGGGCCTACGAGCAGTACTTC; CDR3 protein: CASSSTTGAYEQYF
CDR3 length: 15; J gene: TRBJ2-1; V gene: TRBV11-2; clone size: NA; D gene: TRBD2; CDR3 DNA: TGTGCCAGCAGCTTAGAACCCGCGGGGGACAATGAGCAGTTCTTC; CDR3 protein: CASSLEPAGDNEQFF
CDR3 length: 14; J gene: TRBJ2-3; V gene: TRBV14; clone size: NA; D gene: TRBD1; CDR3 DNA: TGTGCCAGCAGCCAAACTGACAGGGGAGATACGCAGTATTTT; CDR3 protein: CASSQTDRGDTQYF
CDR3 length: 13; J gene: TRBJ2-1; V gene: TRBV9; clone size: NA; D gene: NA; CDR3 DNA: TGTGCCAGCAGCCCGAGGGACTTCAATGAGCAGTTCTTC; CDR3 protein: CASSPRDFNEQFF
CDR3 length: 15; J gene: TRBJ2-3; V gene: TRBV9; clone size: NA; D gene: TRBD2; CDR3 DNA: TGTGCCAGCAGCCCTAGCGGGTCTAGCACAGATACGCAGTATTTT; CDR3 protein: CASSPSGSSTDTQYF
CDR3 length: 18; J gene: TRBJ2-7; V gene: TRBV2; clone size: NA; D gene: NA; CDR3 DNA: TGTGCCAGCAGTGTCGGACGCGCCGTCGCGGACAGCTCCTACGAGCAGTACTTC; CDR3 protein: CASSVGRAVADSSYEQYF
CDR3 length: 19; J gene: TRBJ2-2; V gene: TRBV5-1; clone size: NA; D gene: NA; CDR3 DNA: TGCGCCAGCAGCTTGGAGGGACTCTTATATACGTCGGACACCGGGGAGCTGTTTTTT; CDR3 protein: CASSLEGLLYTSDTGELFF
CDR3 length: 19; J gene: TRBJ2-6; V gene: TRBV4-1; clone size: NA; D gene: TRBD1; CDR3 DNA: TGCGCCAGCAGCCAGGACTCCCGAGGACAGGGGACTGGGGCCAACGTCCTGACTTTC; CDR3 protein: CASSQDSRGQGTGANVLTF
CDR3 length: 14; J gene: TRBJ1-1; V gene: TRBV19; clone size: NA; D gene: NA; CDR3 DNA: TGTGCCAGTAGTCTGCAGGGTATTAACACTGAAGCTTTCTTT; CDR3 protein: CASSLQGINTEAFF
CDR3 length: 15; J gene: TRBJ2-5; V gene: TRBV3-1/TRBV3-2; clone size: NA; D gene: TRBD2; CDR3 DNA: TGTGCCAGCAGCCTTCTAGCGGGGGGGCGTGAGACCCAGTACTTC; CDR3 protein: CASSLLAGGRETQYF
CDR3 length: 15; J gene: TRBJ2-3; V gene: TRBV5-1; clone size: NA; D gene: TRBD2; CDR3 DNA: TGCGCCAGCAGCTTGGTGCGGGGGGACACAGATACGCAGTATTTT; CDR3 protein: CASSLVRGDTDTQYF
CDR3 length: 13; J gene: TRBJ1-1; V gene: TRBV6-6; clone size: NA; D gene: NA; CDR3 DNA: TGTGCCAGCAGTACCCAGGCTAATACTGAAGCTTTCTTT; CDR3 protein: CASSTQANTEAFF
CDR3 length: 11; J gene: TRBJ1-1; V gene: TRBV2; clone size: NA; D gene: TRBD1; CDR3 DNA: TGTGCCAAGGGGGCCTACACTGAAGCTTTCTTT; CDR3 protein: CAKGAYTEAFF
CDR3 length: 15; J gene: TRBJ1-2; V gene: TRBV10-3; clone size: NA; D gene: NA; CDR3 DNA: TGTGCCATCAGTGAGCCCCAGGCCGGGGAGGATAACTACACCTTC; CDR3 protein: CAISEPQAGEDNYTF
CDR3 length: 13; J gene: TRBJ1-1; V gene: TRBV7-8; clone size: NA; D gene: TRBD1; CDR3 DNA: TGTGCCAGCAGCTTATCGGGACAGGGGACGGCTTTCTTT; CDR3 protein: CASSLSGQGTAFF
CDR3 length: 14; J gene: TRBJ2-1; V gene: TRBV2; clone size: few; D gene: NA; CDR3 DNA: TGTGCCAGCAGTCAGGACGGGGGAGACAATGAGCAGTTCTTC; CDR3 protein: CASSQDGGDNEQFF
CDR3 length: 14; J gene: TRBJ2-1; V gene: TRBV13; clone size: NA; D gene: NA; CDR3 DNA: TGTGCCAGCCACGCCGGGACTCTCTACAATGAGCAGTTCTTC; CDR3 protein: CASHAGTLYNEQFF
CDR3 length: 16; J gene: TRBJ2-4; V gene: TRBV7-2; clone size: NA; D gene: NA; CDR3 DNA: TGTGCCAGCAGCTTAGCGTTTGCGGGGTCACGGGGCATTCAGTACTTC; CDR3 protein: CASSLAFAGSRGIQYF
CDR3 length: 14; J gene: TRBJ2-7; V gene: TRBV27; clone size: NA; D gene: NA; CDR3 DNA: TGTGCCAGCAGTTTATCGAGACTAGCCTACGAGCAGTACTTC; CDR3 protein: CASSLSRLAYEQYF
CDR3 length: 12; J gene: TRBJ1-1; V gene: TRBV7-2; clone size: NA; D gene: NA; CDR3 DNA: TGTGCCAGCAGCTTAGAGGTCGGCGGGGCTTTCTTT; CDR3 protein: CASSLEVGGAFF
CDR3 length: 13; J gene: TRBJ1-1; V gene: TRBV27; clone size: NA; D gene: TRBD1; CDR3 DNA: TGTGCCAGCAGTCTTGGGACAGGGATTAGAGCTTTCTTT; CDR3 protein: CASSLGTGIRAFF
CDR3 length: 17; J gene: TRBJ1-1; V gene: TRBV11-2; clone size: NA; D gene: NA; CDR3 DNA: TGTGCCAGCAGCCCATCTAGGTCCTCAGGGATATGGACTGAAGCTTTCTTT; CDR3 protein: CASSPSRSSGIWTEAFF
CDR3 length: 15; J gene: TRBJ2-1; V gene: TRBV4-3; clone size: NA; D gene: NA; CDR3 DNA: TGCGCCAGCAGCCAAGAGCGGGGGCCATACAATGAGCAGTTCTTC; CDR3 protein: CASSQERGPYNEQFF
CDR3 length: 13; J gene: TRBJ1-1; V gene: TRBV5-4; clone size: once; D gene: NA; CDR3 DNA: TGTGCCAGCAGCTTTACGGGGAACACTGAAGCTTTCTTT; CDR3 protein: CASSFTGNTEAFF
CDR3 length: 13; J gene: TRBJ1-1; V gene: TRBV7-9; clone size: few; D gene: NA; CDR3 DNA: TGTGCCAGCAGCTTATCCGGGGACACTGAAGCTTTCTTT; CDR3 protein: CASSLSGDTEAFF
CDR3 length: 15; J gene: TRBJ2-1; V gene: TRBV25-1; clone size: NA; D gene: TRBD1; CDR3 DNA: TGTGCCAGCAGTGCGGGGACAGGGCCTTACAATGAGCAGTTCTTC; CDR3 protein: CASSAGTGPYNEQFF
CDR3 length: 13; J gene: TRBJ2-5; V gene: TRBV27; clone size: NA; D gene: NA; CDR3 DNA: TGTGCCAGCGGAACCAACCAGGGGGAGACCCAGTACTTC; CDR3 protein: CASGTNQGETQYF
CDR3 length: 13; J gene: TRBJ2-2; V gene: TRBV12-3/TRBV12-4; clone size: NA; D gene: NA; CDR3 DNA: TGTGCCAGCCGCGGACTTGTAGCCGGGGAGCTGTTTTTT; CDR3 protein: CASRGLVAGELFF
CDR3 length: 13; J gene: TRBJ2-7; V gene: TRBV7-9; clone size: NA; D gene: NA; CDR3 DNA: TGTGCCAGCAGCCACAGGGTCGAAGACGAGCAGTACTTC; CDR3 protein: CASSHRVEDEQYF
CDR3 length: 13; J gene: TRBJ2-7; V gene: TRBV3-1/TRBV3-2; clone size: once; D gene: NA; CDR3 DNA: TGTGCCAGCAGCCAAGCTTCTAGCTACGAGCAGTACTTC; CDR3 protein: CASSQASSYEQYF
CDR3 length: 13; J gene: TRBJ1-2; V gene: TRBV12-3/TRBV12-4; clone size: NA; D gene: NA; CDR3 DNA: TGTGCCAGCAGTTTTGGGGGCTACTATGGCTACACCTTC; CDR3 protein: CASSFGGYYGYTF
CDR3 length: 17; J gene: TRBJ1-5; V gene: TRBV4-1; clone size: NA; D gene: TRBD1; CDR3 DNA: TGCGCCAGCAGCCAAGATGGGGGGGGACAGGGTTATCAGCCCCAGCATTTT; CDR3 protein: CASSQDGGGQGYQPQHF
CDR3 length: 16; J gene: TRBJ2-2; V gene: TRBV30; clone size: few; D gene: TRBD2; CDR3 DNA: TGTGCCTGGAGTGTAAAAGCGGGGGGGCCCACCGGGGAGCTGTTTTTT; CDR3 protein: CAWSVKAGGPTGELFF
CDR3 length: 16; J gene: TRBJ2-2; V gene: TRBV4-1; clone size: once; D gene: TRBD2; CDR3 DNA: TGCGCCAGCAGCCTTAGCGGGGACTGGAACACCGGGGAGCTGTTTTTT; CDR3 protein: CASSLSGDWNTGELFF
CDR3 length: 13; J gene: TRBJ2-7; V gene: TRBV20-1; clone size: NA; D gene: NA; CDR3 DNA: TGCAGTGCTAGTCGAGGTTCCTCCTACGAGCAGTACTTC; CDR3 protein: CSASRGSSYEQYF
CDR3 length: 13; J gene: TRBJ1-5; V gene: TRBV4-2; clone size: NA; D gene: NA; CDR3 DNA: TGTGCCAGCAGCCAAGATTCGGGTCAGCCCCAGCATTTT; CDR3 protein: CASSQDSGQPQHF
CDR3 length: 15; J gene: TRBJ2-1; V gene: TRBV6-5; clone size: NA; D gene: TRBD2; CDR3 DNA: TGTGCCAGCAGTTACCTAGGGACTAGAGGTAATGAGCAGTTCTTC; CDR3 protein: CASSYLGTRGNEQFF